These 25 T cell receptor beta chains were sequenced from one sample in a study of PD-L1 blockade in urothelial cancer. Method: immunoSEQ multiplex PCR; TCRdb's copy keeps in-frame clones and lacks some. The sample has about 56,000 clones; 86% are singletons. This specimen was PBMCs, taken around atezolizumab (anti-PD-L1) treatment. Source of these receptors: a man aged 50-59 years with urothelial cancer.

V and J are TRBV5-6 and TRBJ2-7; D unresolved. CDR3 size: 13 residues. Deletions cut 2 bases from V and 1 base from J, with 7 bases between. Germline values: CDR1 SGHDT, CDR2 YYEEEE. This CDR3 is CASSFTVSYEQYF. DNA of the CDR3: TGTGCCAGCAGCTTTACGGTTTCCTACGAGCAGTACTTC.

The genes are TRBV2 and TRBJ1-1, with unresolved D. The CDR3 runs to 11 residues. Germline CDR1 is SNHLY and CDR2 is FYNNEI. Trimming cost V 2 bases and J 7 bases, with 5 bases left between them. CDR3: CASSEQFEAFF. The CDR3 nucleotides read TGTGCCAGCAGTGAACAGTTTGAAGCTTTCTTT.

The chain carries TRBV14 and TRBJ2-3, with 9 bases fitting TRBD2. The CDR3 is made up of 16 amino acids. Germline-derived CDR1 and CDR2 are SGHDN and FVKESK. Trimming removed 4 bases from V and 4 bases from J; junction bases left unmatched: 9. CDR3 residues: CASSRTRAGGADTQYF. CDR3 in DNA: TGTGCCAGCAGCCGAACCCGAGCGGGAGGCGCAGATACGCAGTATTTT.

This chain links TRBV9 with TRBJ1-4; 9 positions match TRBD1. The germline CDR1 and CDR2 sequences are SGDLS and YYNGEE. The CDR3 length is 16 residues. With V trimmed by 2 bases and J by 5 bases, 7 bases remained unmatched. In DNA form, the CDR3 reads TGTGCCAGCAGCGTTTCTCCGGGACAGGGAAATGAAAAACTGTTTTTT. Its translation: CASSVSPGQGNEKLFF.

This clone has just one count. V and J are TRBV6-6 and TRBJ2-1; 9 nucleotides line up with TRBD2. The CDR3 contains 16 residues. V lost 2 bases and J lost 4; bases outside the gene matches: 6. CDR1 and CDR2 (germline): MNHNY, SVGAGI (reference sequence). CDR3 residues: CASSYPRTSVYNEQFF. The CDR3 bases are TGTGCCAGCAGTTACCCGAGGACTAGCGTATACAATGAGCAGTTCTTC.

The rearrangement links TRBV15 to TRBJ2-3; weak D call: TRBD1 (6 bases). The CDR3 runs 18 residues. V lost 1 base to trimming and J lost 0 bases, with 17 bases between them. From germline, CDR1 is LNHNV and CDR2 YYDKDF (reference sequence). The CDR3 loop reads CATSRGAGGQSSTDTQYF. In DNA form, the CDR3 reads TGTGCCACCAGCAGAGGGGCGGGCGGACAGAGTAGCACAGATACGCAGTATTTT.

This chain connects TRBV7-3 to TRBJ2-2, with a tentative D call TRBD2 (7 bases). The CDR3 extends over 17 amino acids. V dropped 5 bases and J dropped 0 bases, with 16 bases sitting between them. Germline CDR1 and CDR2: SGHTA and FQGTGA. As DNA, the CDR3 is TGTGCCAGCAGCAGGGGGGGTTCGATTGCGAACACCGGGGAGCTGTTTTTT. Translation: CASSRGGSIANTGELFF.

This clone showed up just once. This chain connects TRBV25-1 to TRBJ2-3; D unresolved. The CDR3 is 16 residues long. V was clipped by 5 bases and J by 0 bases, with 15 bases between them. CDR1 is MGHDK, CDR2 SYGVNS, per germline. CDR3 sequence: CASSIALLSSTDTQYF. CDR3 bases: TGTGCCAGCAGTATTGCCTTACTTTCTAGCACAGATACGCAGTATTTT.

This clone was found once. The chain employs TRBV7-6 and TRBJ2-2; 8 bases line up with TRBD1. Looked up from germline, CDR1 is SGHVS and CDR2 is FNYEAQ. V shed 5 bases and J 4 bases; nucleotides not matched to a gene: 6. The CDR3 loop spans 15 amino acids. The CDR3 sequence: CASSPGTGTTGELFF. The CDR3, as DNA: TGTGCCAGCAGCCCGGGGACAGGAACCACCGGGGAGCTGTTTTTT.

In its sample, this clone was seen once. The chain carries TRBV9 and TRBJ1-1, with D possibly being TRBD1 (6 bases). V lost 0 bases, J lost 14 bases, and 26 bases lay in between. There are 16 residues in the CDR3. Germline loops: CDR1 SGDLS, CDR2 YYNGEE. CDR3 nucleotides: TGTGCCAGCAGCGTAGAGCCTCCCGGCAGGGGAGTGGTCGTCTTCTTT. Protein sequence: CASSVEPPGRGVVVFF.

The J gene is TRBJ2-7, the V gene TRBV11-2; 7 bases map to TRBD1. V lost 6 bases and J lost 0; bases outside the gene matches: 5. The CDR3 covers 14 residues. CDR1 and CDR2 from the germline V gene are SGHAT and FQNNGV. In DNA, the CDR3 is TGTGCCAGCAGGGCAACAGGGGCCTCCTACGAGCAGTACTTC. Protein product: CASRATGASYEQYF. The complete variable domain, with remaining parts taken from reference TRBV11-2 and TRBJ2-7, reads EAGVAQSPRYKIIEKRQSVAFWCNPISGHATLYWYQQILGQGPKLLIQFQNNGVVDDSQLPKDRFSAERLKGVDSTLKIQPAKLEDSAVYLCASRATGASYEQYFGPGTRLTVT.

This clone was counted once. The chain couples TRBV4-2 to TRBJ2-3, with a weak D call TRBD1 (5 bases). Between the trimmed V and J ends, which lost 4 bases and 14 bases, there was a span of 19 bases. Germline assignment: CDR1 LGHNA and CDR2 YNFKEQ. The CDR3 totals 13 residues. The CDR3 reads CASSPPTGAPVYF. CDR3 DNA sequence: TGTGCCAGCAGCCCCCCCACTGGGGCCCCCGTGTATTTT.

This clone was seen a single time. J is TRBJ2-1 and V is TRBV7-9; no reliable D call. Germline V gene sequence: CDR1 SEHNR, CDR2 FQNEAQ (reference sequence). This CDR3 is 13 amino acids long. Trimming took 4 bases from V and 8 from J, leaving 12 bases between them. The CDR3 coding sequence is TGTGCCAGCAGCTCCCTTAGCTTCCATGAGCAGTTCTTC. This codes for CASSSLSFHEQFF.

The sample holds one count of this clone. J is TRBJ1-2 and V is TRBV19; 9 positions match TRBD1. V trimming: 5 bases; J trimming: 8 bases; junction bases outside the gene matches: 9. The V gene's germline CDR1 is LNHDA and CDR2 SQIVND (reference sequence). The CDR3 length is 14 residues. CDR3 coding DNA: TGTGCCAGTAGTTCGAGGGACAGGGCTGGGGGCTACACCTTC. This codes for CASSSRDRAGGYTF. Full variable domain (missing parts from reference TRBV19 and TRBJ1-2): DGGITQSPKYLFRKEGQNVTLSCEQNLNHDAMYWYRQDPGQGLRLIYYSQIVNDFQKGDIAEGYSVSREKKESFPLTVTSAQKNPTAFYLCASSSRDRAGGYTFGSGTRLTVV.

In regard to this clone: At one of its ends the junction is not consistent with the germline gene, which may arise from a read error. The chain combines TRBV2 with TRBJ2-7; D might be TRBD1 (5 bases). The CDR3 consists of 11 residues. Germline V CDR1 and CDR2: SNHLY, FYNNEI. The CDR3 loop is CASSEPQTEAF. The DNA of the CDR3 is TGTGCCAGCAGTGAACCTCAGACAGAAGCTTTC.

This clone was found once. The V gene is TRBV25-1, the J gene TRBJ1-1, with TRBD1 matching 8 bases. The length of the CDR3 is 14 residues. CDR1 is MGHDK, CDR2 SYGVNS, per germline. With 3 bases clipped from V and 4 bases from J, the junction kept 4 bases outside the gene matches. CDR3 in DNA: TGTGCCAGCAGTGACAGGGGGCGCGGCACTGAAGCTTTCTTT. This encodes CASSDRGRGTEAFF.

This clone was seen a few times. The chain couples TRBV4-2 to TRBJ2-5; D possibly corresponds to TRBD2 (5 bases). Per germline, CDR1 LGHNA and CDR2 YNFKEQ. This CDR3 region has 14 residues. V dropped 0 bases and J dropped 4 bases, with 9 bases sitting between them. CDR3 amino acids: CASSQERAGETQYF. For the CDR3, the DNA is TGTGCCAGCAGCCAAGAGAGGGCTGGAGAGACCCAGTACTTC.

This chain joins TRBV5-8 and TRBJ1-4; D unresolved. Germline V gene data show CDR1 as SGHTS and CDR2 as YDEGEE. The germline V and J ends were trimmed by 2 bases and 5 bases, with 13 bases remaining between them. The CDR3 totals 15 residues. CDR3 nucleotides: TGTGCCAGCAGCTTCCAGACTAATACAAATGAAAAACTGTTTTTT. This gives the protein CASSFQTNTNEKLFF.

The chain recombines TRBV19 with TRBJ2-1, with 10 bases fitting TRBD1. This CDR3 is built from 16 residues. Germline values: CDR1 LNHDA, CDR2 SQIVND (reference sequence). The ends lost 9 bases at V and 3 bases at J; junction bases unmatched: 11. The CDR3 nucleotides are TGTGCCAGCCAAGGGCGGGACAGGGGCTACTACAATGAGCAGTTCTTC. The encoded protein is CASQGRDRGYYNEQFF.

The V and J genes are TRBV6-6 and TRBJ1-1; maybe TRBD1 (6 bases). V was cut by 6 bases and J by 1 base, with 6 bases left in between. Germline V gene sequence: CDR1 MNHNY, CDR2 SVGAGI (reference sequence). This CDR3 has 12 amino acids. The CDR3 nucleotides read TGTGCCAGCAGACAGGGGAACACTGAAGCTTTCTTT. This sequence encodes CASRQGNTEAFF.

This chain joins TRBV6-5 and TRBJ2-3, with 10 bases matching TRBD2. Germline loops: CDR1 MNHEY, CDR2 SVGAGI. This CDR3 is 15 amino acids long. V gave up 5 bases and J gave up 6 bases; unmatched junction bases: 8. CDR3 amino acids: CASSHTSGTTDTQYF. The CDR3 DNA reads TGTGCCAGCAGTCATACTAGCGGGACAACGGATACGCAGTATTTT.

The chain combines TRBV27 with TRBJ2-5, with a weak D call TRBD2 (7 bases). Germline values: CDR1 MNHEY, CDR2 SMNVEV (reference sequence). The CDR3 has 13 amino acids. V lost 8 bases and J 4 bases, leaving 14 bases between the germline ends. In DNA form, the CDR3 reads TGTGCCAGCGGAAGGGGGGGCGGAGAGACCCAGTACTTC. Translating gives CASGRGGGETQYF.

This clone has more than one count but fewer than ten. The sample carries other DNA sequences with the same CDR3. CDR3 in amino acids: CASSVGSGNNQPQHF. The CDR3 bases are TGTGCCAGCAGTGTAGGGTCAGGGAATAACCAGCCCCAGCATTTT. The chain links TRBV2 to TRBJ1-5; D is possibly TRBD1 (5 bases). CDR3 length: 15 amino acids. Trimming removed 4 bases from V and 7 bases from J, with 17 bases in between. CDR1 SNHLY and CDR2 FYNNEI come from the germline V gene.

This rearrangement joins TRBV11-3 to TRBJ2-1; 8 bases map to TRBD2. V shed 6 bases, J shed 0 bases, and the junction held 16 bases outside the gene matches. In germline, CDR1 is SGHNT, CDR2 YENEEA. The CDR3 extends over 19 amino acids. CDR3 bases: TGTGCCAGCAGTCTAACCGCGGGCTTAGCGGGAAACTCCTACAATGAGCAGTTCTTC. This sequence encodes CASSLTAGLAGNSYNEQFF. The whole variable domain, remainder taken from reference TRBV11-3 and TRBJ2-1, is EAGVVQSPRYKIIEKKQPVAFWCNPISGHNTLYWYLQNLGQGPELLIRYENEEAVDDSQLPKDRFSAERLKGVDSTLKIQPAELGDSAVYLCASSLTAGLAGNSYNEQFFGPGTRLTVL.

The chain links TRBV7-9 to TRBJ2-5, with D perhaps matching TRBD2 (5 bases). The CDR3 covers 14 residues. The V and J ends lost 4 bases and 3 bases respectively, with 12 bases between them. Germline CDR1 and CDR2: SEHNR and FQNEAQ (reference sequence). The CDR3 spells CASSYKLVEETQYF. CDR3 nucleotide sequence: TGTGCCAGCAGCTACAAACTAGTAGAAGAGACCCAGTACTTC. Using reference TRBV7-9 and TRBJ2-5 for the parts outside the CDR3, the full variable domain is DTGVSQNPRHKITKRGQNVTFRCDPISEHNRLYWYRQTLGQGPEFLTYFQNEAQLEKSRLLSDRFSAERPKGSFSTLEIQRTEQGDSAMYLCASSYKLVEETQYFGPGTRLLVL.